A single sample is the source of the 27 T cell receptor beta chains below, sequenced in a study of blood T cell repertoires in COVID-19. The repertoire was sequenced with immunoSEQ multiplex PCR; TCRdb's copy has only in-frame clones and lacks some. The data contain hundreds of thousands of clones, roughly 90% of them singletons. The sample was PBMCs or T cells enriched from blood (not recorded which). These receptors originate from a woman aged 25 to 39 who had recovered from COVID-19.

The chain uses TRBV2 and TRBJ2-7; 7 nucleotides match TRBD1. This CDR3 comprises 14 residues. Per the germline V gene, CDR1 is SNHLY and CDR2 is FYNNEI. With 6 bases clipped from V and 3 bases from J, the junction kept 8 bases outside the gene matches. The CDR3 DNA sequence: TGTGCCAGCAGAACCGGAGACAGGGTCTACGAGCAGTACTTC. Translated, it gives CASRTGDRVYEQYF. Based on the CDR3 plus reference TRBV2 and TRBJ2-7, the full variable domain is EPEVTQTPSHQVTQMGQEVILRCVPISNHLYFYWYRQILGQKVEFLVSFYNNEISEKSEIFDDQFSVERPDGSNFTLKIRSTKLEDSAMYFCASRTGDRVYEQYFGPGTRLTVT.

This chain uses TRBV1 with TRBJ2-2; the listed D gene, TRBD2, was not tested against the DNA. TRBV1 counts as a pseudogene. This CDR3 spans 19 amino acids. Written as DNA, the CDR3 is TGCACCAGCAGCCAAGATCCCCCCCCTCTAGCGAACGATTCCGGGGAGCTGTTTTTT. This translates into CTSSQDPPPLANDSGELFF.

This chain uses TRBV7-2 with TRBJ1-6; D perhaps matches TRBD1 (5 bases). The CDR3 spans 16 residues. Germline V gene sequence: CDR1 SGHTA, CDR2 FQGNSA. V was shortened by 3 bases and J by 9 bases, with 18 bases between the two germline ends. CDR3 residues: CASSFDMGGVGSPLHF. CDR3 DNA sequence: TGTGCCAGCAGCTTTGATATGGGGGGAGTGGGTTCACCCCTCCACTTT.

The V and J genes are TRBV11-2 and TRBJ2-1, with 11 bases matching TRBD2. The CDR3 sequence is 16 residues long. With V trimmed by 4 bases and J by 3 bases, 5 bases remained unmatched. The germline V gene has CDR1 SGHAT and CDR2 FQNNGV. CDR3 residues: CASSYTSGSYYNEQFF. In DNA form, the CDR3 reads TGTGCCAGCAGCTACACTAGCGGGAGTTACTACAATGAGCAGTTCTTC. Drawing the rest from reference TRBV11-2 and TRBJ2-1, the complete variable domain is EAGVAQSPRYKIIEKRQSVAFWCNPISGHATLYWYQQILGQGPKLLIQFQNNGVVDDSQLPKDRFSAERLKGVDSTLKIQPAKLEDSAVYLCASSYTSGSYYNEQFFGPGTRLTVL.

Comments on this clone: This sample includes further DNA sequences coding for the same CDR3. The CDR3 sequence: CASSFLQGNTEAFF. CDR3 DNA sequence: TGCGCCAGCAGCTTTCTTCAGGGGAACACTGAAGCTTTCTTT. The chain has TRBV5-1 and TRBJ1-1, with D perhaps TRBD1 (5 bases). The V gene lost 2 bases and the J gene lost 1 base, with 9 bases spanning the gap. CDR3 size: 14 residues. The germline V gene has CDR1 SGHRS and CDR2 YFSETQ.

V is TRBV6-2 or TRBV6-3 and J is TRBJ2-1, with 9 bases matching TRBD2. In germline, CDR1 is MNHEY, CDR2 SVGEGT. The V and J ends lost 0 bases and 0 bases, in that order; junction bases with no gene match: 6. CDR3 length equals 18 residues. CDR3 region: CASSYSYLTSGSYNEQFF. Written as DNA, the CDR3 is TGTGCCAGCAGTTACTCCTATCTGACTAGCGGCTCCTACAATGAGCAGTTCTTC.

The J gene is TRBJ1-6, the V gene TRBV6-5; a weak D match, TRBD1 (5 bases). CDR1 MNHEY and CDR2 SVGAGI come from the germline V gene. V lost 0 bases and J 6 bases, leaving 9 bases between the germline ends. The CDR3 extends over 15 amino acids. Here the CDR3 reads CASSYSGGSNSPLHF. Written as DNA, the CDR3 is TGTGCCAGCAGTTACTCGGGGGGGTCTAATTCACCCCTCCACTTT.

The chain couples TRBV29-1 to TRBJ1-5, with TRBD1 matching over 7 bases. Germline V CDR1 and CDR2: SQVTM, ANQGSEA. The CDR3 spans 14 residues. J was trimmed by 0 bases and V by 4 bases; bases with no gene match: 3. The CDR3 nucleotides are TGCAGCGTTGTGACAGGGTATAGCAATCAGCCCCAGCATTTT. This codes for CSVVTGYSNQPQHF.

This clone appeared a few times. The chain combines TRBV18 with TRBJ1-1; no reliable D call. Germline loops: CDR1 KGHSH, CDR2 LQKENI. This CDR3 spans 15 amino acids. V lost 2 bases and J 4 bases, leaving 14 bases between the germline ends. The DNA of the CDR3 is TGTGCCAGCTCACCAATTATAGTTAGAACCACTGAAGCTTTCTTT. Its protein product is CASSPIIVRTTEAFF.

The V call is TRBV20-1, the J call TRBJ2-1; 7 nucleotides line up with TRBD2. CDR3 length equals 14 residues. The V and J ends lost 3 bases and 7 bases, in that order; junction bases with no gene match: 9. Germline V gene data show CDR1 as DFQATT and CDR2 as SNEGSKA (reference sequence). As DNA, the CDR3 is TGCAGTGCTAGTTCCGGGAGGTCGGTGAATGAGCAGTTCTTC. This gives the protein CSASSGRSVNEQFF.

V gene TRBV15 combines with J gene TRBJ2-1; 12 bases map to TRBD2. The germline CDR1 and CDR2 sequences are LNHNV and YYDKDF (reference sequence). Trimming took 5 bases from V and 6 from J; bases not matched to a gene: 14. The CDR3 has 18 residues. CDR3 sequence (DNA): TGTGCCACCAGCTGGGGACTAGCGGGTCTAAAAGGGGGCAATGAGCAGTTCTTC. Translating it yields CATSWGLAGLKGGNEQFF.

This clone was seen more than once but under ten times. V gene TRBV20-1 combines with J gene TRBJ1-1; D ambiguous. Germline-derived CDR1 and CDR2 are DFQATT and SNEGSKA (reference sequence). This CDR3 region has 11 residues. V shed 8 bases and J shed 1 base, with 8 bases lying between them. CDR3 protein: CSSSRNTEAFF. DNA of the CDR3: TGCAGTTCGAGTCGGAACACTGAAGCTTTCTTT.

This chain connects TRBV6-4 to TRBJ2-2; 8 nucleotides match TRBD1. CDR1 MRHNA and CDR2 SNTAGT come from the germline V gene. Losses at the gene ends were 6 bases for V and 3 bases for J; bases not matched to a gene: 3. CDR3 length equals 14 residues. CDR3 DNA: TGTGCCAGCAGCGGACAGGGCTACACCGGGGAGCTGTTTTTT. The encoded protein is CASSGQGYTGELFF.

This chain uses TRBV6-5 with TRBJ2-7; TRBD2 might be the D (6 bases). The CDR3 runs to 15 residues. Germline V lookup: CDR1 MNHEY, CDR2 SVGAGI. V was trimmed by 2 bases and J by 0 bases, leaving 11 bases between them. CDR3 DNA: TGTGCCAGCAGTTACGGGACTGCCTCCTCCTACGAGCAGTACTTC. Amino acid sequence: CASSYGTASSYEQYF.

The CDR3 coding sequence is TGTGCCAGTAGTGCCTACAGGGCCGAAGAGACCCAGTACTTC. Translation: CASSAYRAEETQYF. V is TRBV19 and J is TRBJ2-5; D might be TRBD1 (6 bases). Trimming took off 5 bases at V and 3 bases at J, with 13 bases between the two ends. The CDR3 loop spans 14 amino acids. Germline CDR1 reads LNHDA; CDR2 reads SQIVND (reference sequence). The variable domain in full, with the rest retrieved from reference TRBV19 and TRBJ2-5, is DGGITQSPKYLFRKEGQNVTLSCEQNLNHDAMYWYRQDPGQGLRLIYYSQIVNDFQKGDIAEGYSVSREKKESFPLTVTSAQKNPTAFYLCASSAYRAEETQYFGPGTRLLVL.

V usage is TRBV4-1 and J usage is TRBJ2-7; perhaps TRBD2 as D (6 bases). V dropped 6 bases and J dropped 1 base, with 10 bases sitting between them. This CDR3 spans 13 amino acids. Germline loops: CDR1 MGHRA, CDR2 YSYEKL. Written as DNA, the CDR3 is TGCGCCAGCAGTCGGGACTCATCCTACGAGCAGTACTTC. Amino acids: CASSRDSSYEQYF.

The chain carries TRBV5-1 and TRBJ2-5; D is undetermined. The germline V and J ends were trimmed by 2 bases and 5 bases, with 10 bases remaining between them. In germline, CDR1 is SGHRS, CDR2 YFSETQ. This CDR3 has 13 residues. CDR3 nucleotides: TGCGCCAGCAGCTTCGCGGAGAAGGAGACCCAGTACTTC. Amino acids: CASSFAEKETQYF.

The chain recombines TRBV10-3 with TRBJ2-2; no definite D call. V lost 4 bases to trimming and J lost 2 bases, with 11 bases between them. CDR1 and CDR2 (germline): ENHRY, SYGVKD. The CDR3 contains 15 residues. The CDR3 nucleotides read TGTGCCATCAGTGCCGGTATACTCAACACCGGGGAGCTGTTTTTT. Translating it yields CAISAGILNTGELFF.

This chain uses TRBV2 with TRBJ1-5; possibly TRBD1 for D (6 bases). The CDR3 runs to 15 residues. Germline V gene sequence: CDR1 SNHLY, CDR2 FYNNEI. V gave up 6 bases and J gave up 5 bases, with 17 bases separating them. The CDR3 region is CASRSLGGRDQPQHF. The CDR3 DNA follows: TGTGCCAGCAGGTCCCTCGGGGGGCGGGATCAGCCCCAGCATTTT.

The chain couples TRBV5-1 to TRBJ2-5; D call uncertain. The CDR3 runs to 14 residues. CDR1 and CDR2 (germline): SGHRS, YFSETQ. V lost 0 bases and J lost 1, with 7 bases in between. DNA of the CDR3: TGCGCCAGCAGCTTGGGGCAGATCCAAGAGACCCAGTACTTC. Residues: CASSLGQIQETQYF.

V is TRBV3-1 (or the pseudogene TRBV3-2) and J is TRBJ2-1; tentatively, D is TRBD2 (5 bases). The CDR3 is 17 residues long. V was pared by 1 base and J by 0 bases, with 13 bases between. Germline lookup yields CDR1 LGHDT and CDR2 YNNKEL (reference sequence). DNA of the CDR3: TGTGCCAGCAGCCAAGGTCGGGGAGCGTCCTCCTACAATGAGCAGTTCTTC. Its translation: CASSQGRGASSYNEQFF.

With regard to this clone: The sample has other DNA sequences that encode this CDR3 too. The J gene is TRBJ2-7, the V gene TRBV6-5; tentatively, D is TRBD1 (5 bases). V was clipped by 2 bases and J by 5 bases, with 7 bases between them. The CDR3 consists of 12 residues. The germline gives CDR1 MNHEY, CDR2 SVGAGI. The CDR3: CASSYRGNEQYF. The DNA of the CDR3 is TGTGCCAGCAGTTACAGGGGAAACGAGCAGTACTTC.

The rearrangement uses TRBV18 and TRBJ2-2, with 8 positions matching TRBD1. The length of the CDR3 is 16 residues. Trimming at V came to 5 bases and at J to 4 bases, leaving 9 bases not matched to a gene. The germline gives CDR1 KGHSH, CDR2 LQKENI. CDR3 in amino acids: CASSANDRGGTGELFF. In DNA, the CDR3 is TGTGCCAGCTCAGCCAACGACAGGGGAGGCACCGGGGAGCTGTTTTTT.

The chain employs TRBV18 and TRBJ1-1, with 11 bases aligning to TRBD1. The V and J ends lost 1 base and 7 bases, in that order; junction bases with no gene match: 5. This CDR3 contains 15 residues. Germline V gene data show CDR1 as KGHSH and CDR2 as LQKENI. DNA of the CDR3: TGTGCCAGCTCACCACAAGGACAGGGGGCTAATGAAGCTTTCTTT. Translating it yields CASSPQGQGANEAFF.

The CDR3: CASSLATVQETQYF. CDR3 coding DNA: TGTGCCAGCAGTTTGGCGACAGTACAAGAGACCCAGTACTTC. The chain couples TRBV28 to TRBJ2-5; D possibly corresponds to TRBD1 (5 bases). Germline CDR1 MDHEN, CDR2 SYDVKM. V lost 3 bases and J lost 2, with 10 bases in between. The CDR3 spans 14 residues.

This rearrangement joins TRBV27 to TRBJ1-2; TRBD1 matches 7 bases. The germline gives CDR1 MNHEY, CDR2 SMNVEV (reference sequence). V lost 3 bases to trimming and J lost 8 bases; unmatched junction nucleotides: 15. This CDR3 has 16 amino acids. The chain's CDR3 is CASSFTTGDPWRGYTF. CDR3 bases: TGTGCCAGCAGTTTCACTACAGGGGATCCGTGGAGGGGCTACACCTTC.

The chain combines TRBV19 with TRBJ1-2; D not certain. This CDR3 spans 16 amino acids. Germline CDR1 LNHDA, CDR2 SQIVND (reference sequence). V was shortened by 0 bases and J by 4 bases, with 15 bases between the two germline ends. CDR3 nucleotides: TGTGCCAGTAGTATAGACGGACTCCCGGAGGGCTATGGCTACACCTTC. Translating it yields CASSIDGLPEGYGYTF.